The sequence of this T cell receptor (beta chain) was determined in a study of PD-1 blockade in classical Hodgkin lymphoma (dated by TCRdb to 2020 to 2022). With respect to the entire study: Nivolumab dosing was 3 mg/kg intravenously every 2 weeks, continuing until either disease progression or unacceptable toxicity. The study used CyTOF and TCR beta sequencing to define a peripheral blood immune signature of response to PD-1 blockade in classical Hodgkin lymphoma.

What the study reported, not specific to this receptor: Baseline TCR diversity was reported as lower in newly diagnosed patients than in healthy donors, and lower still in relapsed/refractory patients. A significant rise by C4D1 was seen in CD4+ but not CD8+ TCR diversity (p=0.0027 vs p=0.16), with the rise being most apparent in complete responders (p=0.02). Lower diversity was seen in patients whose nivolumab began less than 1 year after ASCT, and these patients were left out of later analyses so that immune reconstitution would not confound the results. The study covered only a single clinical trial cohort, and the causes of the repertoire differences, possibly disease activity or prior therapy, were still not defined. Among trial patients, those achieving complete response had baseline diversity similar to that of newly diagnosed patients, while diversity was significantly lower in partial responders and progressors.

Sample time point, as interpreted from the label and publication: cycle 2 day 1 (C2D1) of nivolumab. Every trial patient had relapsed following autologous stem cell transplantation, and prior brentuximab vedotin exposure was what differed among cohorts A, B and C. The trial cohort included 45 to 65 patients with relapsed/refractory classical Hodgkin lymphoma, and each patient had a best overall response of complete response, partial response or progressive disease. Trial patients were treated with single-agent nivolumab in the multi-cohort phase II CheckMate 205 trial. An independent review committee assessed best overall response by applying the 2007 International Working Group response criteria. Trial PBMCs were collected immediately before nivolumab initiation (C1D1) and during therapy at cycle 2 day 1 and cycle 4 day 1. After peripheral blood was drawn into 8 mL Vacutainer Cell Preparation Tubes, PBMCs were isolated by centrifugation and then cryopreserved.

The Qiagen DNeasy kit was used to extract genomic DNA from unsorted PBMCs and from the negatively selected CD4+ and CD8+ fractions. Using primers that anneal to V and J segments, immunoSEQ multiplex PCR amplified the TCR beta CDR3 regions. A synthetic immune receptor repertoire was used to minimize amplification bias, and any remaining bias was removed computationally after sequencing. Turning to the authors' computational methods: Repertoire diversity was quantified as the Shannon entropy index using custom Python scripts. Unsorted, CD4+ and CD8+ repertoires were analyzed separately, except in combined analyses where CD4+ and CD8+ sequences were merged in silico. Clonal expansion was defined as a frequency increase of at least 2-fold after treatment compared with C1D1, and clones undetected at baseline were assigned a pseudocount of 0.5. Singleton clones were defined as clones with 0 or 1 copy at C1D1, and non-singleton clones were defined as clones with 2 or more copies. Clones expanded in unsorted samples were labelled as CD4+, CD8+ or unknown by matching protein sequences in sorted samples from the same patient. Wilcoxon tests were applied to paired samples to test diversity changes from C1D1 to C4D1. TCRdb obtained this table from immuneACCESS and retained in-frame rearrangements with V and J assigned. These tables miss some clones; where compared with another copy, unresolved V genes account for less than half of the shortfall, and the remainder is unexplained. D and trimming come from the DNA, and the V and J calls and clone size come from that table. Here the sample has tens of thousands of clones; approximately 87% occur a single time. Roughly 22% of the sample is taken by the ten largest.

Spanning cysteine to phenylalanine, the CDR3 consists of 13 amino acids. Just CDR3 DNA is preserved here, 39 bases in frame from base 1. Relative to germline, V is 4 bases shorter and J is 7 bases shorter, with 11 bases between their ends. The CDR1 and CDR2 encoded by the germline V gene are ENHRY and SYGVKD. A word on this clone: It lacks a known antigen. Within one base of it there is no much larger clone, and no base qualities were kept.

The source of this sequence is a human donor with classical Hodgkin lymphoma. Here the sequenced sample was peripheral blood mononuclear cells (PBMCs), taken before the second cycle of nivolumab. This chain joins TRBV10-3 to TRBJ1-5; the D gene cannot be resolved reliably. The CDR3 has the sequence CAISGVAGQPQHF. The bases are TGTGCCATCAGTGGAGTCGCCGGGCAGCCCCAGCATTTT.